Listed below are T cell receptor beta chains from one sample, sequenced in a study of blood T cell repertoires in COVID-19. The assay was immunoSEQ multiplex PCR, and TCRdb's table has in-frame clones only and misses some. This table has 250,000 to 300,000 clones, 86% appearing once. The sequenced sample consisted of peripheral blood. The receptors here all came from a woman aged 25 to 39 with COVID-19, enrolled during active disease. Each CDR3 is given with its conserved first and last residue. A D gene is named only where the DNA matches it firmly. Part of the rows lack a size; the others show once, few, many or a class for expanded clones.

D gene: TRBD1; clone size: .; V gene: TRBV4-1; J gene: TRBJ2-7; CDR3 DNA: TGCGCCAGCAGCCCGGGACAGGGCGGCTACGAGCAGTACTTC; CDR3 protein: CASSPGQGGYEQYF
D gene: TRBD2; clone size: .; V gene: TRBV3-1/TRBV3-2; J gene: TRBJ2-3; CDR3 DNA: TGTGCCAGCAGCCCACGCCTAAGCGGGGGGGCAGCAGATACGCAGTATTTT; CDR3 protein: CASSPRLSGGAADTQYF
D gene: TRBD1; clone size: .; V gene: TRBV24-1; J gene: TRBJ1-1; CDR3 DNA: TGTGCCACCAGTGATGACAGGGCGCGGAGAACTGAAGCTTTCTTT; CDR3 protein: CATSDDRARRTEAFF
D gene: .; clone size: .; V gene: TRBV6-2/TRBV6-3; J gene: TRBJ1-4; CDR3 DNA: TGTGCCAGCAGTTATGAGGGATGGCTGTTTTTT; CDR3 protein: CASSYEGWLFF
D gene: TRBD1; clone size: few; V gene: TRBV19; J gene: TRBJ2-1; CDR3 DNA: TGTGCCAGTAGTATCCTACAGGGGCATGAGCAGTTCTTC; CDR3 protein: CASSILQGHEQFF
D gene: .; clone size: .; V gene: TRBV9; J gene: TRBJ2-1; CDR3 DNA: TGTGCCAGCAGCGTAGCTACGACTAGATCGCATCATAATGAGCAGTTCTTC; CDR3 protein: CASSVATTRSHHNEQFF
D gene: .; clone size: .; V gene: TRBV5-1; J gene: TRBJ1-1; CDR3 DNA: TGCGCCAGCAGCTTTACACAGGGAACTGAAGCTTTCTTT; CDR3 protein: CASSFTQGTEAFF
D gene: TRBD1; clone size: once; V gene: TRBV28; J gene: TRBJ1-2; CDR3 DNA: TGTGCCAGCAGGGATAAGGGGGCGGTAGGCTACACCTTC; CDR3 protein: CASRDKGAVGYTF
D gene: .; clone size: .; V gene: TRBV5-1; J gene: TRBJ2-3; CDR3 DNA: TGCGCCAGCAGCTTGGATGGGCGGGCAGGGGCTACAGATACGCAGTATTTT; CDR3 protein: CASSLDGRAGATDTQYF
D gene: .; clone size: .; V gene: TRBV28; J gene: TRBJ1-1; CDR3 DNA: TGTGCCAGCAGTTTAGCCTCGAGGGTCACTGAAGCTTTCTTT; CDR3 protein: CASSLASRVTEAFF
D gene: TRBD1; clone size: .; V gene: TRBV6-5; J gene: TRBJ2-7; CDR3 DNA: TGTGCCAGCAGTCGGACAGGGGGCCCAAGGGAAAAGCAGTACTTC; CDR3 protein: CASSRTGGPREKQYF
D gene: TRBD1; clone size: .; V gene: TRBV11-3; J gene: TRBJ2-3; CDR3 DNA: TGTGCCAGCAGCTTAGGGATAGGACAGGGAGTAGAGGCTCGCACAGATACGCAGTATTTT; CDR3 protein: CASSLGIGQGVEARTDTQYF
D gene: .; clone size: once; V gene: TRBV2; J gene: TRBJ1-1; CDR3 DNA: TGTGCCAGCAGTGAAGATAGGGGTTATCAAGCTTTCTTT; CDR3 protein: CASSEDRGYQAFF
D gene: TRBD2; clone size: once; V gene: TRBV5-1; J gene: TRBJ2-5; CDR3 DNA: TGCGCCAGCAGCCTAGGGACTACTGGGACCCAGTACTTC; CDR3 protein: CASSLGTTGTQYF